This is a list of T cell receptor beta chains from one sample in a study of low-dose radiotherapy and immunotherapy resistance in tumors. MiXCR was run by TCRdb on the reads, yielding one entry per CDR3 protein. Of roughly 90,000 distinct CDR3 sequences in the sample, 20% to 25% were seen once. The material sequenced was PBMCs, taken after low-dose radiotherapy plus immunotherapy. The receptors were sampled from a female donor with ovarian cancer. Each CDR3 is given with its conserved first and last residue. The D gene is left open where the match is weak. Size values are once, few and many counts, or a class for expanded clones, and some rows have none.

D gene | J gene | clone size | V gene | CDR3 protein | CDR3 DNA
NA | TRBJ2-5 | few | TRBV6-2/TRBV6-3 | CASSYSQETQYF | TGTGCCAGCAGTTATTCCCAAGAGACCCAGTACTTC
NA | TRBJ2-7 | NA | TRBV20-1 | CSALYSYEQYF | TGCAGTGCTTTATACTCCTACGAGCAGTACTTC
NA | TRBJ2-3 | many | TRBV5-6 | CASSTVSPITDTQYF | TGTGCCAGCAGCACCGTTTCACCAATCACAGATACGCAGTATTTT
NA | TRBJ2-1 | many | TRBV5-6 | CASSLLSGRYNEQFF | TGTGCCAGCAGCCTCCTTTCGGGGCGTTACAATGAGCAGTTCTTC
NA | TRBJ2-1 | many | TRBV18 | CASSPGQTTYNEQFF | TGTGCCAGCTCACCCGGACAGACTACCTACAATGAGCAGTTCTTC
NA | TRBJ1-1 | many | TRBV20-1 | CSARDLLIGGSQAFF | TGCAGTGCTAGAGATCTCCTTATAGGGGGGAGCCAAGCTTTCTTT
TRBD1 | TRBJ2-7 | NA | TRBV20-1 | CSAQTGDRAYEQYF | TGCAGTGCTCAAACAGGGGATCGAGCCTACGAGCAGTACTTC
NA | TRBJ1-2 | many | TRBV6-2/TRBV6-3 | CASSQNGYGYTF | TGTGCCAGCAGTCAGAACGGCTATGGCTACACCTTC
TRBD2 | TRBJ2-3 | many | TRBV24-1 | CATRGREADTQYF | TGTGCCACCCGTGGGAGGGAGGCAGATACGCAGTATTTT
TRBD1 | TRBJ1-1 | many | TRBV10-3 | CATRQGANTEAFF | TGTGCCACCAGACAGGGGGCAAACACTGAAGCTTTCTTT
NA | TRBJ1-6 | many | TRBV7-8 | CASSLWGTADSPLHF | TGTGCCAGCAGCTTATGGGGGACCGCTGATTCACCCCTCCACTTT
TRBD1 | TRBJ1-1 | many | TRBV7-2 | CASSRGQGAEAFF | TGTGCCAGCAGCCGCGGACAGGGTGCTGAAGCTTTCTTT
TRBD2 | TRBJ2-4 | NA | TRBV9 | CASSDEETSITNIQYF | TGTGCCAGCAGCGATGAAGAGACTAGCATAACCAACATTCAGTACTTC
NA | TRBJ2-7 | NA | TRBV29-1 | CSVEISYEQYF | TGCAGCGTTGAAATCTCCTACGAGCAGTACTTC
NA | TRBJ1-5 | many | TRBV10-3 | CAISEGLSVNQPQHF | TGTGCCATCAGTGAGGGGCTCTCCGTCAATCAGCCCCAGCATTTT
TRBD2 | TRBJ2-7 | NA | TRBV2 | CASSEVLATSGGAEQYF | TGTGCCAGCAGTGAGGTTCTGGCGACTAGCGGGGGAGCAGAGCAGTACTTC
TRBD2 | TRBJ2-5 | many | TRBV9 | CASTQGSGPETQYF | TGTGCCAGCACTCAAGGTAGCGGGCCAGAGACCCAGTACTTC
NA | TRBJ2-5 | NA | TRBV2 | CASTEPRGTQYF | TGTGCCAGCACCGAACCCCGAGGGACCCAGTACTTC
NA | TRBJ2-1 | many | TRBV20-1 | CSARPPGPRNEQFF | TGCAGTGCTAGACCCCCGGGGCCCCGGAATGAGCAGTTCTTC
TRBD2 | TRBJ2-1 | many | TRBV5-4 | CASSTGTNSYNEQFF | TGTGCCAGCAGCACCGGGACTAACTCCTACAATGAGCAGTTCTTC
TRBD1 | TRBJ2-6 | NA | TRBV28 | CASSPGTGSGANVLTF | TGTGCCAGCAGTCCCGGGACAGGGTCTGGGGCCAACGTCCTGACTTTC
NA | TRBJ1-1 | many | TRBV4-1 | CASSHAPPRRMNTEAFF | TGCGCCAGCAGCCACGCACCCCCGAGACGCATGAACACTGAAGCTTTCTTT
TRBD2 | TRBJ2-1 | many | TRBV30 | CAWRIRGRAGEQFF | TGTGCCTGGAGGATCCGCGGGAGGGCCGGTGAGCAGTTCTTC
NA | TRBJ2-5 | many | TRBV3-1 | CASSLNSRWQETQYF | TGTGCCAGCAGCCTCAATTCGAGGTGGCAAGAGACCCAGTACTTC
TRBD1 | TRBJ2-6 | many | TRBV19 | CASSIGQGARAGANVLTF | TGTGCCAGTAGTATCGGACAGGGGGCGCGGGCTGGGGCCAACGTCCTGACTTTC
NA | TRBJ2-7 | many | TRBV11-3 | CASSLEAEGYEQYF | TGTGCCAGCAGCTTAGAAGCTGAGGGGTACGAGCAGTACTTC
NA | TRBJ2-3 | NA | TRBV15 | CATRRDMTDTQYF | TGTGCCACCAGACGGGACATGACAGATACGCAGTATTTT
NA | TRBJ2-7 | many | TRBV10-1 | CASSVSSYEQYF | TGCGCCAGCAGTGTATCAAGCTACGAGCAGTACTTC
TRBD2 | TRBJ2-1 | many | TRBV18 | CASSPAGGEQFF | TGTGCCAGCTCACCAGCGGGAGGTGAGCAGTTCTTC
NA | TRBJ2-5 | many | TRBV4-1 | CASSQALIETQYF | TGCGCCAGCAGCCAAGCCTTAATTGAGACCCAGTACTTC
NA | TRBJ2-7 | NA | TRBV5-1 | CASSPNVNSEQYF | TGTGCCAGCAGCCCGAACGTGAACAGCGAGCAGTACTTC
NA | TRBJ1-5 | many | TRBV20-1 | CSARRGDAFRQPQHF | TGCAGTGCTAGGCGTGGGGACGCATTCAGGCAGCCCCAGCATTTT
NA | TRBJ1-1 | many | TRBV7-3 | CASSPRTVPYEAFF | TGTGCCAGCAGCCCAAGGACAGTCCCCTATGAAGCTTTCTTT
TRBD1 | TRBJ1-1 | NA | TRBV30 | CAWNPLRTGNTEAFF | TGTGCCTGGAATCCCCTCAGGACAGGGAACACTGAAGCTTTCTTT
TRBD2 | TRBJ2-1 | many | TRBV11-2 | CASSLSGLAGGIGYNEQFF | TGTGCCAGCAGCTTATCGGGACTAGCGGGAGGTATCGGCTACAATGAGCAGTTCTTC
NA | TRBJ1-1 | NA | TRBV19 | CASSTDRQPGLEAFF | TGTGCCAGTAGTACCGATCGACAGCCTGGACTTGAAGCTTTCTTT